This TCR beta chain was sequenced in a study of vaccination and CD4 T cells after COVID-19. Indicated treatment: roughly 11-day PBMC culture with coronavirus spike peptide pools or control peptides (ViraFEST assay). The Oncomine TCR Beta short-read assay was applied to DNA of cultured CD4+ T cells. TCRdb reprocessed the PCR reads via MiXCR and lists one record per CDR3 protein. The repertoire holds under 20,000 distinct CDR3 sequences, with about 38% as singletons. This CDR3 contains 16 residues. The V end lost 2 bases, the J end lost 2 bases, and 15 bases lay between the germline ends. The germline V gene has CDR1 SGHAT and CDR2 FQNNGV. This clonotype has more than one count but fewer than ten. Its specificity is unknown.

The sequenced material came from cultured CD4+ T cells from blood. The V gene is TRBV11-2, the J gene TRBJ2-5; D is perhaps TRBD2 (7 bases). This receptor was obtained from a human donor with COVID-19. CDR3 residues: CASSLRPGGPQETQYF. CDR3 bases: TGTGCCAGCAGCTTAAGGCCCGGGGGGCCTCAAGAGACCCAGTACTTC.